A single sample is the source of the 9 T cell receptor beta chains below, sequenced in a study of T cell responses to AZD1222 COVID-19 vaccine. The assay was immunoSEQ multiplex PCR, and TCRdb's table has in-frame clones only and misses some. The table has roughly 140,000 clones, 90% seen once. The specimen was peripheral blood, collected 28 days after the second AZD1222 dose. All receptors derive from an adult who received the AZD1222 COVID-19 vaccine.

The CDR3 DNA sequence: TGCGCCAGCAGCCCTCACCTGGGACAGGAGCAGCAAGAGGGCTACACCTTC. Its translation: CASSPHLGQEQQEGYTF. V gene TRBV10-1 combines with J gene TRBJ1-2; TRBD1 aligns across 8 bases. Germline CDR1 WNHNN, CDR2 SYGVQD (reference sequence). Unmatched junction bases numbered 20, after V lost 6 bases and J lost 8 bases. The CDR3 contains 17 residues.

The chain recombines TRBV11-2 with TRBJ2-2, with a weak D call TRBD2 (5 bases). This CDR3 spans 14 amino acids. Germline loops: CDR1 SGHAT, CDR2 FQNNGV. Trimming took off 1 base at V and 7 bases at J, with 10 bases between the two ends. The CDR3 sequence: CASSLARAGGELFF. For the CDR3, the DNA is TGTGCCAGCAGCTTAGCGAGGGCAGGCGGGGAGCTGTTTTTT. The variable domain in full, completed from reference TRBV11-2 and TRBJ2-2, reads EAGVAQSPRYKIIEKRQSVAFWCNPISGHATLYWYQQILGQGPKLLIQFQNNGVVDDSQLPKDRFSAERLKGVDSTLKIQPAKLEDSAVYLCASSLARAGGELFFGEGSRLTVL.

This clone appeared once. CDR3 nucleotide sequence: TGCGCCAGCGCTATGGACCTATTATACGAGCAGTACTTC. This encodes CASAMDLLYEQYF. The chain recombines TRBV4-1 with TRBJ2-7; D is unclear. V was pared by 8 bases and J by 4 bases, with 15 bases between. Germline values: CDR1 MGHRA, CDR2 YSYEKL. The CDR3 runs 13 residues.

This chain links TRBV5-1 with TRBJ2-7, with TRBD1 identical over 10 bases. The CDR3 runs 14 residues. V lost 3 bases, J lost 2 bases, and 2 bases stayed unmatched. Looked up from germline, CDR1 is SGHRS and CDR2 is YFSETQ. The CDR3 coding sequence is TGCGCCAGCAGCTCCGGGACAGGGGCCTACGAGCAGTACTTC. It translates to CASSSGTGAYEQYF.

The V gene is TRBV30, the J gene TRBJ1-5; the match to TRBD1 covers 7 bases. Germline CDR1 GTSNPN, CDR2 SVGIG (reference sequence). There are 13 residues in the CDR3. Losses at the gene ends were 3 bases for V and 3 bases for J; bases not matched to a gene: 2. For the CDR3, the DNA is TGTGCCTGGAGCACAGGGGTCAATCAGCCCCAGCATTTT. Amino acid sequence: CAWSTGVNQPQHF.

The chain recombines TRBV4-1 with TRBJ1-3; D uncertain. The CDR3 is made up of 16 amino acids. Trimming took 3 bases from V and 3 from J, leaving 15 bases between them. The germline V gene has CDR1 MGHRA and CDR2 YSYEKL. The DNA for the CDR3 is TGCGCCAGCAGCCAGCCGACGGGTGAGATTGGAAACACCATATATTTT. Amino acid sequence: CASSQPTGEIGNTIYF.

This chain joins TRBV6-5 and TRBJ1-6; TRBD1 matches at 7 bases. CDR3 size: 15 residues. Per the germline V gene, CDR1 is MNHEY and CDR2 is SVGAGI. V was pared by 7 bases and J by 9 bases, with 12 bases of the junction left unmatched. Here the CDR3 reads CASTLEGGGGSPLHF. CDR3 bases: TGTGCCAGCACCCTGGAGGGAGGGGGCGGTTCACCCCTCCACTTT.

This clone was picked up one time. V and J are TRBV5-4 and TRBJ1-5; a weak D match, TRBD1 (6 bases). The length of the CDR3 is 15 residues. Trimming cost V 4 bases and J 4 bases, with 15 bases left between them. Germline V gene data show CDR1 as SGHNT and CDR2 as YYREEE (reference sequence). The CDR3 spells CASSLSPTGNQPQHF. As DNA, the CDR3 is TGTGCCAGCAGCCTCTCTCCTACAGGGAATCAGCCCCAGCATTTT.

The chain combines TRBV7-2 with TRBJ1-2, with 9 bases aligning to TRBD1. Trimming at V came to 4 bases and at J to 7 bases, leaving 7 bases not matched to a gene. The germline V gene has CDR1 SGHTA and CDR2 FQGNSA. This CDR3 region has 14 residues. CDR3 nucleotides: TGTGCCAGCAGCTACGGAGGGACAGGGCGTGGCTACACCTTC. Translated: CASSYGGTGRGYTF.